Listed here is a single TCR beta chain. What it binds is unknown. The data were obtained in a study of identical twins. General study results and limits: Abundant beta clonotypes from cord blood bore fewer insertions; memory repertoires lacked this pattern. The conclusions drew on cross-sectional statistical analysis instead of tracking the same donors. Twins' surplus sharing was weaker for beta out-of-frame sequences.

V was pared by 1 base and J by 5 bases, with 12 bases between. The CDR3 extends over 14 amino acids. Unique molecular identifiers were present on the cDNA, and a universal primer site came from template switching. Using its own MiXCR run on the 5' RACE reads, TCRdb lists one record per CDR3 protein. In the table there are about 340,000 distinct CDR3 sequences, 9% to 10% of which are singletons. The sequence was collected from a woman between 45 and 60 years old in good health. Sample: naive T cells sorted from blood. J is TRBJ2-7 and V is TRBV12-3 or TRBV12-4; the D gene is possibly TRBD1 (6 bases). CDR3 loop: CASSLVAGVHEQYF. Here the CDR3 DNA reads TGTGCCAGCAGTTTAGTGGCAGGGGTCCACGAGCAGTACTTC.